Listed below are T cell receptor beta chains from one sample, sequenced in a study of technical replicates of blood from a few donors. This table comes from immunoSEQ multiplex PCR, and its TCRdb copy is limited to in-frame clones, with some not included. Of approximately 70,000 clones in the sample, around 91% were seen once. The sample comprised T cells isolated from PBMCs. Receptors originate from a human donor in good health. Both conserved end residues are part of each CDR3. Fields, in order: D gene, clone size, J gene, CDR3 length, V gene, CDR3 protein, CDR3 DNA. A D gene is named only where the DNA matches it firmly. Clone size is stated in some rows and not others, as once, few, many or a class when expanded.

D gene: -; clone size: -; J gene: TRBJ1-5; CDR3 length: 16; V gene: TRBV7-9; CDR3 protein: CASSLGTGDLNQPQHF; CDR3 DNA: TGTGCCAGCAGCTTAGGCACGGGGGATCTCAATCAGCCCCAGCATTTT
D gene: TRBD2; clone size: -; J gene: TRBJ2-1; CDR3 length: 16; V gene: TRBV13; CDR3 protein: CASSLPGLAGVNEQFF; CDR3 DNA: TGTGCCAGCAGTTTACCGGGACTAGCGGGAGTTAATGAGCAGTTCTTC
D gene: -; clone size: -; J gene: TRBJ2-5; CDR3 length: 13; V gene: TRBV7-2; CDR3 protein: CASSFGTKETQYF; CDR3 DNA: TGTGCCAGCAGCTTTGGGACAAAAGAGACCCAGTACTTC
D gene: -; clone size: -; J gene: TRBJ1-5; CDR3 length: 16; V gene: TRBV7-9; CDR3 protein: CASSLGARGPNQPQHF; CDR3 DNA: TGTGCCAGCAGCTTAGGGGCGAGAGGGCCGAATCAGCCCCAGCATTTT
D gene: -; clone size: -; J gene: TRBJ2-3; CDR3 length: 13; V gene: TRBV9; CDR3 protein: CASSVEPTDTQYF; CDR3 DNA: TGTGCCAGCAGCGTAGAGCCCACGGATACGCAGTATTTT
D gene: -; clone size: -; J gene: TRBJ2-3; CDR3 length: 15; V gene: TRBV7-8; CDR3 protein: CASRFQEWGTDTQYF; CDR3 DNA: TGTGCCAGCAGGTTCCAGGAATGGGGCACAGATACGCAGTATTTT
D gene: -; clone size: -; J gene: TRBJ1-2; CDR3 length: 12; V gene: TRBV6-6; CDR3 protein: CASSDDSYGYTF; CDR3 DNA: TGTGCCAGCAGTGACGACAGTTATGGCTACACCTTC
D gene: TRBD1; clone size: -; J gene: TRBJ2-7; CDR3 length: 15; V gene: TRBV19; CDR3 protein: CASGRPGTENYEQYF; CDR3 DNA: TGTGCCAGTGGTCGGCCCGGGACAGAGAATTACGAGCAGTACTTC
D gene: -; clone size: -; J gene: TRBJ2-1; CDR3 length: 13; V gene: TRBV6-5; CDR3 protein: CASRRAPYNEQFF; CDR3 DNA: TGTGCCAGCAGGCGGGCCCCCTACAATGAGCAGTTCTTC
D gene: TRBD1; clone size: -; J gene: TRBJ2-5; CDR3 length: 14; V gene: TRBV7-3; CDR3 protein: CASSPTGGGETQYF; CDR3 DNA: TGTGCCAGCAGTCCCACAGGGGGAGGAGAGACCCAGTACTTC
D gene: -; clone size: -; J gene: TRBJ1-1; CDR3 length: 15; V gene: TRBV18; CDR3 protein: CASSPVGAVNTEAFF; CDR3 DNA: TGTGCCAGCTCACCAGTTGGGGCTGTCAACACTGAAGCTTTCTTT
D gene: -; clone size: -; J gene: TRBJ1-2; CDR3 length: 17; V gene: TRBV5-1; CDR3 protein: CASSAVTSGRNNYGYTF; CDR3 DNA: TGCGCCAGCAGCGCTGTAACTAGCGGGAGAAATAACTATGGCTACACCTTC
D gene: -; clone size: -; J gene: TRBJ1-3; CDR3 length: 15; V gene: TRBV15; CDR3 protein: CATSRGLPSGNTIYF; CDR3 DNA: TGTGCCACCAGCAGAGGACTCCCCTCTGGAAACACCATATATTTT
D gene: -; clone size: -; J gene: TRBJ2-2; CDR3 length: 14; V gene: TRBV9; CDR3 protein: CASSLEGDTGELFF; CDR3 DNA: TGTGCCAGCAGCCTAGAAGGGGACACCGGGGAGCTGTTTTTT
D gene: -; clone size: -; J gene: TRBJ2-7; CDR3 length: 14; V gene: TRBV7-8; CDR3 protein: CASSPNRVPYEQYF; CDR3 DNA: TGTGCCAGCAGCCCTAACAGGGTCCCCTACGAGCAGTACTTC
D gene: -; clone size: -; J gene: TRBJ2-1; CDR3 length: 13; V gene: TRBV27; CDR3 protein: CASSYRVVDEQFF; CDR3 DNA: TGTGCCAGCAGTTACAGGGTAGTCGATGAGCAGTTCTTC
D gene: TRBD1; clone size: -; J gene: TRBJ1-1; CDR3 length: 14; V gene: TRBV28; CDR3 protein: CASSLRQGAGEAFF; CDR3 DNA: TGTGCCAGCAGCCTGAGACAGGGGGCTGGTGAAGCTTTCTTT
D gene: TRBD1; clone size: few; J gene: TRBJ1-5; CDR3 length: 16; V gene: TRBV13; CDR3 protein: CASSLRQGASNQPQHF; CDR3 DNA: TGTGCCAGCAGCTTACGCCAGGGGGCAAGCAATCAGCCCCAGCATTTT
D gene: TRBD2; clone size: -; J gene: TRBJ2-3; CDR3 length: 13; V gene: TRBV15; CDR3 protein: CATGTGGTDTQYF; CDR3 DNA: TGTGCCACCGGGACGGGAGGGACAGATACGCAGTATTTT
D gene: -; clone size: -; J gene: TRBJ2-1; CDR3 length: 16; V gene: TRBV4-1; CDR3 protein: CASSPNYLAQKQEQFF; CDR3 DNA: TGCGCCAGCAGCCCAAATTACCTAGCGCAGAAACAAGAGCAGTTCTTC